The subject of this entry is one T cell receptor (beta chain). Its antigen remains unknown. Extraction of RNA preceded its reverse transcription into cDNA, which served as the sequencing template. The assay was immunoSEQ multiplex PCR, and TCRdb's table has in-frame clones only and misses some. The table shows approximately 140,000 clones, with around four fifths occurring only once. This sample was taken from a study of CD8+ T cells in alopecia areata. Study-wide findings and caveats: Scalp clonality and expanded CD8+ clones among the top 100 fell significantly with tofacitinib.

Germline CDR1 LNHDA, CDR2 SQIVND (reference sequence). The V and J ends lost 5 bases and 4 bases, in that order; junction bases with no gene match: 5. This CDR3 is 14 amino acids long. Treatment here: oral pan-JAK inhibitor, 5-10 mg twice daily. V is TRBV19 and J is TRBJ2-1; 7 bases fit TRBD2. The receptor was isolated from a human donor with alopecia areata. The source material was CD8+ T cells sorted from blood, sampled at week 4, from a patient treated with tofacitinib. The CDR3 nucleotides are TGTGCCAGTAGTCCAAGCGGGGCTTACAATGAGCAGTTCTTC. Its translation: CASSPSGAYNEQFF.